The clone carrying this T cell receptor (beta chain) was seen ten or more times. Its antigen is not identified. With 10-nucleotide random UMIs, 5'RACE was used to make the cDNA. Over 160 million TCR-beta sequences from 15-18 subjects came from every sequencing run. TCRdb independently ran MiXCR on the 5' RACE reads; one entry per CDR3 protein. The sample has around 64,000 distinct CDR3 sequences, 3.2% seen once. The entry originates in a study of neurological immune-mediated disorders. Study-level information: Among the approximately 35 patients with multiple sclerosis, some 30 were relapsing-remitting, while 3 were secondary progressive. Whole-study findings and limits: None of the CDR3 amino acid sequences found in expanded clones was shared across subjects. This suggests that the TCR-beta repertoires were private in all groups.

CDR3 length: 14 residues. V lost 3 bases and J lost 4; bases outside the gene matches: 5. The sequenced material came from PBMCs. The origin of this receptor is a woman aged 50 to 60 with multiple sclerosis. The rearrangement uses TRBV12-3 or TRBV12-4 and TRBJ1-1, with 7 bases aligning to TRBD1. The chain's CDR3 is CASSLTGKGTEAFF. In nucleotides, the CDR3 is TGTGCCAGCAGTTTGACAGGGAAGGGCACTGAAGCTTTCTTT.